The clone carrying this TCR beta chain was counted many times. TCRdb passed the RACE reads through MiXCR, listing each CDR3 protein once. The table shows around 380,000 distinct CDR3 sequences, with 4% to 5.5% occurring only once. Time point here: patch test 1, 2 weeks after DPC sensitization. This sample's treatment: therapeutic diphenylcyclopropenone sensitization with weekly scalp DPC. This sample was taken from a study of human T cells and chemical hapten exposure. Study overall: Chiefly women, the patients showed alopecia areata, totalis or universalis. Small pooled library volume differences mainly caused per-sample TCR yield variation.

There are 14 residues in the CDR3. Germline V gene lookup returns CDR1 SGHAT and CDR2 FQNNGV. The V and J ends lost 3 bases and 2 bases respectively, with 10 bases between them. This material consisted of whole blood, taken in connection with sensitization to the hapten diphenylcyclopropenone (DPC). The chain links TRBV11-2 to TRBJ1-1; a weak D match, TRBD1 (5 bases). This TCR was recovered from a woman aged 45-65 years with alopecia areata. Some clones in this sample may be carry-over from other donors' samples. DNA for the CDR3: TGTGCCAGCAGCTTTCCGCAGGGAAACACTGAAGCTTTCTTT. Its protein is CASSFPQGNTEAFF.